This T cell receptor beta chain was captured in a study of OX40 agonist ivuxolimab in advanced cancers. Study-level background: 30% to 40% of patients had received prior checkpoint inhibitor therapy. Study-wide results and limits: More expanded clones were found, on average, in CD8+ than in CD4+ T cells.

Of note for this clone: Its antigen is not identified.

TCRdb's table, derived via immunoSEQ multiplex PCR, lists solely in-frame clones and lacks some. The sample includes 55,000 to 80,000 clones, about 89% of them seen just once. J gave up 0 bases and V 0 bases, and 1 base lay outside the gene matches. Germline V gene lookup returns CDR1 SGDLS and CDR2 YYNGEE. The CDR3 covers 16 residues. The rearrangement links TRBV9 to TRBJ2-1; 9 positions agree with TRBD2. The TCR was taken from an adult with an advanced solid tumor such as melanoma, head and neck, liver or kidney cancer. The source material was CD4+ or CD8+ T cells sorted from blood, sampled in a trial of the OX40 agonist ivuxolimab. As DNA, the CDR3 is TGTGCCAGCAGCGTAGCAGCGGGAGGCTCCTACAATGAGCAGTTCTTC. It yields the protein CASSVAAGGSYNEQFF.